This T cell receptor beta chain stems from a study of T cell responses to AZD1222 COVID-19 vaccine. The repertoire was sequenced with immunoSEQ multiplex PCR; TCRdb's copy has only in-frame clones and lacks some. The data contain about 140,000 clones, 85% to 95% of them singletons. Germline V gene lookup returns CDR1 MNHNS and CDR2 SASEGT. V lost 3 bases and J 8 bases, leaving 19 bases between the germline ends. The CDR3 is made up of 16 amino acids. Sequenced material: peripheral blood, taken on day 0 of AZD1222 vaccination. The TCR originated in an adult in good health. The chain links TRBV6-1 to TRBJ1-4, with D tentatively TRBD1 (6 bases). Here the CDR3 DNA reads TGTGCCAGCAGTGATCCGGGCTACGGGACATCCGAAAAACTGTTTTTT. It yields the protein CASSDPGYGTSEKLFF.